These 20 T cell receptor beta chains came from one sample sequenced in a study of patients and donors after allogeneic stem cell transplantation. TCRdb re-derived calls from the RT-PCR reads in MiXCR, one entry per CDR3 protein. The table shows 900,000 to 1,000,000 distinct CDR3 sequences, with more than 15% occurring only once. The sample was blood, either unsorted or a sorted T cell fraction (not recorded which). These receptors were obtained from a human donor who was either an allogeneic HSCT recipient or a stem cell or donor lymphocyte infusion donor (not recorded which). It is not recorded whose cells these are; they may come from a transplant donor.

The rearrangement joins TRBV30 to TRBJ1-1; D perhaps matches TRBD1 (5 bases). Trimming took off 4 bases at V and 4 bases at J, with 13 bases between the two ends. This CDR3 has 13 amino acids. Per germline, CDR1 GTSNPN and CDR2 SVGIG (reference sequence). CDR3 sequence: CAWTVGGGTEAFF. In DNA form, the CDR3 reads TGTGCCTGGACCGTGGGGGGGGGCACTGAAGCTTTCTTT.

The V call is TRBV24-1, the J call TRBJ2-5; 10 bases align to TRBD1. The CDR3 is 16 residues long. J gave up 3 bases and V 4 bases, and 7 bases lay outside the gene matches. Germline V gene sequence: CDR1 KGHDR, CDR2 SFDVKD. CDR3 sequence (DNA): TGTGCCACCAGTGACTTCACCGGGACAGGGGAAGAGACCCAGTACTTC. Translation gives CATSDFTGTGEETQYF.

This clonotype was counted a few times. J is TRBJ1-2 and V is TRBV29-1; possibly TRBD1 for D (6 bases). This CDR3 region has 13 residues. The germline V and J ends were trimmed by 4 bases and 8 bases, with 17 bases remaining between them. Germline V gene sequence: CDR1 SQVTM, CDR2 ANQGSEA. CDR3 protein: CSVVGQGLRGYTF. The DNA for the CDR3 is TGCAGCGTTGTTGGCCAGGGGCTCAGGGGCTACACCTTC.

The chain has TRBV11-2 and TRBJ2-2; the match to TRBD1 covers 7 bases. This CDR3 is 16 amino acids long. Germline V gene data show CDR1 as SGHAT and CDR2 as FQNNGV. The V gene end was trimmed by 3 bases and the J gene end by 5 bases; junction bases not matched to a gene: 9. CDR3 amino acids: CASSFRQGFLTGELFF. CDR3 bases: TGTGCCAGCAGCTTCCGACAGGGATTCTTAACCGGGGAGCTGTTTTTT.

This clonotype has only a few counts. V usage is TRBV4-1 and J usage is TRBJ2-2; 10 positions agree with TRBD1. Germline trimming cut 1 base from V and 7 bases from J; bases unmatched to any gene: 3. Germline lookup yields CDR1 MGHRA and CDR2 YSYEKL. CDR3 length: 15 residues. CDR3 sequence: CASSQGQGASGELFF. The DNA for the CDR3 is TGCGCCAGCAGCCAAGGACAGGGGGCGAGCGGGGAGCTGTTTTTT.

The V call is TRBV29-1, the J call TRBJ2-7; TRBD2 matches at 13 bases. Germline V lookup: CDR1 SQVTM, CDR2 ANQGSEA. The ends lost 4 bases at V and 2 bases at J; junction bases unmatched: 2. The CDR3 has 14 amino acids. CDR3 sequence reads: CSVALAGGPYEQYF. The DNA for the CDR3 is TGCAGCGTTGCACTAGCGGGAGGGCCCTACGAGCAGTACTTC.

This clonotype came up a few times. The chain employs TRBV20-1 and TRBJ2-7; D is possibly TRBD1 (6 bases). Trimming removed 0 bases at V and 0 bases at J, with 6 bases between. The CDR3 contains 13 residues. The germline gives CDR1 DFQATT, CDR2 SNEGSKA (reference sequence). The CDR3 coding sequence is TGCAGTGCTAGAGAGGACAGCTCCTACGAGCAGTACTTC. It translates to CSAREDSSYEQYF.

This clonotype was found many times. V is TRBV5-1 and J is TRBJ2-1; D may correspond to TRBD1 or TRBD2 (5 bases each). Germline CDR1 SGHRS, CDR2 YFSETQ. The CDR3 loop spans 15 amino acids. Trimming pared 2 bases from V and 6 bases from J, leaving 15 bases between. CDR3 residues: CASSFMGEIGNEQFF. The CDR3 region has the DNA TGCGCCAGCAGCTTCATGGGGGAGATCGGCAATGAGCAGTTCTTC.

This clonotype appeared many times. This chain links TRBV6-1 with TRBJ1-5; 8 bases are a match to TRBD1. CDR3 length equals 14 residues. Germline CDR1 MNHNS, CDR2 SASEGT. V was pared by 5 bases and J by 2 bases, with 2 bases of the junction left unmatched. CDR3 region: CASSRGQGNQPQHF. The CDR3 DNA is TGTGCCAGCAGTCGGGGACAGGGCAATCAGCCCCAGCATTTT.

This clonotype was observed a handful of times. The rearrangement uses TRBV20-1 and TRBJ2-5, with 11 nucleotides matching TRBD2. V lost 1 base, J lost 5 bases, and 15 bases stayed unmatched. The CDR3 is made up of 18 amino acids. The germline gives CDR1 DFQATT, CDR2 SNEGSKA (reference sequence). This CDR3 reads CSARVLLLAGGPRETQYF. In DNA, the CDR3 is TGCAGTGCTAGAGTTCTCCTTTTAGCGGGGGGGCCTCGGGAGACCCAGTACTTC.

V is TRBV6-1 and J is TRBJ1-1; D call uncertain. V was shortened by 5 bases and J by 1 base, with 11 bases between the two germline ends. This CDR3 contains 14 residues. Germline V gene sequence: CDR1 MNHNS, CDR2 SASEGT. The DNA of the CDR3 is TGTGCCAGCAGTACACGAAAGCCGAACACTGAAGCTTTCTTT. This sequence encodes CASSTRKPNTEAFF.

This clonotype came up a few times. The rearrangement links TRBV11-2 to TRBJ2-2; D may be TRBD2 (7 bases). CDR3 length equals 15 residues. The V and J ends lost 5 bases and 4 bases respectively, with 14 bases between them. The germline gives CDR1 SGHAT, CDR2 FQNNGV. The CDR3 here is CASSLAGAFTGELFF. The CDR3 nucleotides are TGTGCCAGCAGCCTCGCGGGGGCGTTCACCGGGGAGCTGTTTTTT.

The chain has TRBV6-1 and TRBJ2-1; 14 bases are shared with TRBD2. The CDR3 has 17 amino acids. Germline loops: CDR1 MNHNS, CDR2 SASEGT. V trimming: 5 bases; J trimming: 2 bases; junction bases outside the gene matches: 5. This CDR3 reads CASSLGLAGATYNEQFF. The DNA for the CDR3 is TGTGCCAGCAGTCTGGGACTAGCGGGAGCTACCTACAATGAGCAGTTCTTC.

This clonotype showed up just a few times. The rearrangement links TRBV11-2 to TRBJ2-1; 7 bases align to TRBD2. Germline lookup yields CDR1 SGHAT and CDR2 FQNNGV. The V segment lost 1 base and the J segment 11 bases; nucleotides outside the gene matches: 8. There are 14 residues in the CDR3. The CDR3 DNA reads as TGTGCCAGCAGCTTAGCCGGGGGGAGGGCTAAGCAGTTCTTC. Translated, it gives CASSLAGGRAKQFF.

The chain joins TRBV5-1 to TRBJ2-5, with 9 bases fitting TRBD1. The germline CDR1 and CDR2 sequences are SGHRS and YFSETQ. This CDR3 has 17 amino acids. Trimming removed 5 bases from V and 4 bases from J; junction bases left unmatched: 15. This CDR3 is CASRDPTKTGGLETQYF. CDR3 nucleotide sequence: TGCGCCAGCAGGGACCCTACTAAAACAGGGGGCTTAGAGACCCAGTACTTC. Using reference TRBV5-1 and TRBJ2-5 for the parts outside the CDR3, the full variable domain is KAGVTQTPRYLIKTRGQQVTLSCSPISGHRSVSWYQQTPGQGLQFLFEYFSETQRNKGNFPGRFSGRQFSNSRSEMNVSTLELGDSALYLCASRDPTKTGGLETQYFGPGTRLLVL.

This chain links TRBV12-3 or TRBV12-4 with TRBJ1-5; no definite D call. The CDR3 totals 14 residues. V lost 3 bases and J 3 bases, leaving 9 bases between the germline ends. In nucleotides, the CDR3 is TGTGCCAGCAGTTTGGCAGTTACCAATCAGCCCCAGCATTTT. This encodes CASSLAVTNQPQHF.

This clonotype was observed a handful of times. The CDR3 reads CATSVGNEQFF. CDR3 sequence (DNA): TGTGCCACCAGTGTGGGGAATGAGCAGTTCTTC. The chain uses TRBV24-1 and TRBJ2-1; D remains unclear. The CDR3 runs to 11 residues. Trimming pared 5 bases from V and 7 bases from J, leaving 5 bases between. Germline lookup yields CDR1 KGHDR and CDR2 SFDVKD.

The chain combines TRBV27 with TRBJ1-5; TRBD1 is a possible D gene (5 bases). The CDR3 runs to 14 residues. CDR1 is MNHEY and CDR2 is SMNVEV in the germline V gene (reference sequence). V lost 6 bases and J lost 1, with 10 bases in between. The CDR3 DNA follows: TGTGCCAGCAGCCATGGGACGAGCAATCAGCCCCAGCATTTT. Residues: CASSHGTSNQPQHF.

J is TRBJ2-7 and V is TRBV5-6, with D unclear. V lost 1 base and J 4 bases, leaving 6 bases between the germline ends. This CDR3 spans 12 amino acids. CDR1 SGHDT and CDR2 YYEEEE come from the germline V gene. CDR3 amino acids: CASSLNVYEQYF. CDR3 coding DNA: TGTGCCAGCAGCTTGAACGTGTACGAGCAGTACTTC.

This clonotype appeared a few times. The germline gene is not matched at one end of the junction; a read error may be the cause. The V gene is TRBV6-5, the J gene TRBJ2-5, with a weak D call TRBD2 (6 bases). This CDR3 has 14 residues. Germline CDR1 is MNHEY and CDR2 is SVGAGI. The CDR3 DNA follows: TGTGCCAGCAGCTACTTCCGGGAGATCAAGACCCAGTACTTC. As protein: CASSYFREIKTQYF.